This paragraph covers one T cell receptor beta chain sequence. The antigen remains unidentified. Trimming pared 0 bases from V and 4 bases from J, leaving 12 bases between. Germline values: CDR1 PRHDT, CDR2 FYEKMQ (reference sequence). The CDR3 has 15 residues. Unfractionated whole blood was the source from which total RNA was extracted. This entry belongs to a study of human T cells and chemical hapten exposure. Overall study results and limits: Following DPC sensitization, TCRs present above 1 in 1000 frequency showed no change.

Original processing methods: A per-sample median of about 100,000 TCRs was observed, with counts ranging from about 23,224 to 690,600. TCRdb reprocessed the 5' RACE reads with MiXCR, giving one entry per CDR3 protein. The V and J calls and clone size come from TCRdb's table, not from the authors' own analysis. The table records 130,000 or so distinct CDR3 sequences, 4.1% of them present only once. The chain is built from TRBV13 and TRBJ1-1; D is uncertain. The sequence was obtained from a female donor in good health. CDR3 in amino acids: CASSLGRLAGTEAFF. CDR3 nucleotide sequence: TGTGCCAGCAGCTTAGGGCGCCTAGCGGGCACTGAAGCTTTCTTT.